This T cell receptor (beta chain) is drawn from a study of blood T cell repertoires in COVID-19. As for the study in general: Collection of acute and convalescent COVID-19 samples took place in the United States, Italy and Spain. Sources were T cells, B-cell-depleted T cells, or PBMCs; the material itself was cDNA or gDNA.

Recruited during active infection, patients (from Seattle) were subsequently followed longitudinally. The CDR3 spans 17 residues. The authors' processing: Counts of nucleated cells, estimated from reference gene primer amplification, were obtained. Libraries were prepared by immunoSEQ multiplex PCR; TCRdb keeps only in-frame clonotypes and omits some of them. V and J calls and clone size are given by that table; D and trimming were obtained from the DNA. The data show 350,000 or so clones, roughly nine tenths seen once. The sample taken for sequencing was peripheral blood. The source of this sequence is an older woman with COVID-19, enrolled during active disease. This chain links TRBV21-1 with TRBJ1-1; the D segment call TRBD1 is taken from the table without a DNA check. TRBV21-1 is assigned pseudogene status. The CDR3 here is CASSKVQETTMNTEAFF. CDR3 DNA sequence: TGTGCCAGCAGCAAAGTGCAGGAAACCACCATGAACACTGAAGCTTTCTTT.